This entry concerns a single TCR beta chain. Antigen unknown. The data were taken from a study of shared clonotypes between healthy human individuals. Study-level findings and limits: Shared clonotypes across all four donors exceeded non-shared ones in generation probability.

Sequencing used immunoSEQ multiplex PCR; TCRdb keeps in-frame clones, though not all of them. The data show about 1.4 million clones, approximately 96% seen once. The CDR3 has 13 amino acids. CDR1 is MGHDK, CDR2 SYGVNS, per germline. V lost 1 base to trimming and J lost 2 bases, with 6 bases between them. Sequenced material: naive CD4+ T cells sorted from blood. The subset denotes: CD45RA+ positively selected. The gene calls are TRBV25-1 and TRBJ2-7, with D hard to call. This TCR was sampled from a man aged 25-40 years in good health. CDR3 residues: CASSESPPYEQYF. In nucleotides, the CDR3 is TGTGCCAGCAGTGAATCCCCTCCCTACGAGCAGTACTTC.